This TCR beta chain comes out of a study of somatic mutations in cytotoxic T cells in rheumatoid arthritis. Study outcomes and limitations: For about an eighth of the roughly 65 patients, a single CD8+ clone accounted for more than 20% of CD8+ cells.

A remark on this clone: Antigen unknown.

The table came from immunoSEQ multiplex PCR; TCRdb's copy has only in-frame clones and leaves some out. The sample carries roughly 20,000 clones, 65% to 85% recorded once. The J segment lost 3 bases and the V segment lost 1 base, leaving 5 bases of the junction unmatched. This CDR3 has 15 residues. Per the germline V gene, CDR1 is SGDLS and CDR2 is YYNGEE. What was sequenced was CD8+ T cells sorted from blood. This chain joins TRBV9 and TRBJ2-5, with 8 bases aligning to TRBD1. The clonotype was recovered from an adult with rheumatoid arthritis. The CDR3 spells CASSVRGTGKETQYF. The CDR3 region has the DNA TGTGCCAGCAGCGTAAGGGGGACAGGTAAAGAGACCCAGTACTTC. Full variable domain (outside the CDR3, taken from reference TRBV9 and TRBJ2-5): DSGVTQTPKHLITATGQRVTLRCSPRSGDLSVYWYQQSLDQGLQFLIQYYNGEERAKGNILERFSAQQFPDLHSELNLSSLELGDSALYFCASSVRGTGKETQYFGPGTRLLVL.